These 29 T cell receptor beta chains came from one sample sequenced in a study of blood T cell repertoires in COVID-19. Clones were sequenced by immunoSEQ multiplex PCR, and TCRdb holds only the in-frame ones, with some missing. The sample lists about 220,000 clones, roughly 80% occurring once. The sequenced sample consisted of PBMCs or T cells enriched from blood (not recorded which). These receptors were collected from a woman between 45 and 60 years old who had been exposed to COVID-19.

The J gene is TRBJ2-3, the V gene TRBV7-9, with 7 bases identical to TRBD2. Losses at the gene ends were 8 bases for V and 0 bases for J; bases not matched to a gene: 5. Germline CDR1 SEHNR, CDR2 FQNEAQ (reference sequence). The CDR3 runs 14 residues. This CDR3 is CASGLLASTDTQYF. The CDR3 coding sequence is TGTGCCAGCGGTCTACTAGCGAGCACAGATACGCAGTATTTT. The full variable domain, with the rest looked up from reference TRBV7-9 and TRBJ2-3, is DTGVSQNPRHKITKRGQNVTFRCDPISEHNRLYWYRQTLGQGPEFLTYFQNEAQLEKSRLLSDRFSAERPKGSFSTLEIQRTEQGDSAMYLCASGLLASTDTQYFGPGTRLTVL.

The chain employs TRBV12-3 or TRBV12-4 and TRBJ1-1; D is uncertain. V gave up 2 bases and J gave up 1 base, with 5 bases separating them. This CDR3 spans 13 amino acids. In DNA, the CDR3 is TGTGCCAGCAGTTTAAGCTCGAACACTGAAGCTTTCTTT. This gives the protein CASSLSSNTEAFF.

The chain links TRBV12-5 to TRBJ1-3; D is unclear. Germline V CDR1 and CDR2: LGHNT, FRNRAP. Trimming cost V 6 bases and J 0 bases, with 6 bases left between them. This CDR3 has 13 amino acids. The CDR3 DNA sequence: TGTGCTAGTGGACGGGGCTCTGGAAACACCATATATTTT. Amino acids: CASGRGSGNTIYF.

The J gene is TRBJ1-2, the V gene TRBV20-1, with TRBD1 as a possible D gene (6 bases). V was shortened by 3 bases and J by 9 bases, with 8 bases between the two germline ends. CDR1 DFQATT and CDR2 SNEGSKA come from the germline V gene (reference sequence). The CDR3 contains 10 residues. The CDR3 DNA reads as TGCAGTGCTAGTACAGGGCGCTACACCTTC. As protein: CSASTGRYTF.

V gene TRBV19 combines with J gene TRBJ2-7; maybe TRBD1 (7 bases). Trimming shortened V by 8 bases and J by 7 bases, and 12 bases separated the two germline ends. CDR3 length equals 11 residues. Germline CDR1 and CDR2: LNHDA and SQIVND (reference sequence). The CDR3: CASAGGGEQYF. The CDR3, as DNA: TGTGCCAGTGCAGGGGGAGGAGAGCAGTACTTC.

The chain links TRBV19 to TRBJ2-1, with 11 bases fitting TRBD2. This CDR3 is built from 13 residues. The germline V gene has CDR1 LNHDA and CDR2 SQIVND (reference sequence). V lost 2 bases and J lost 10; bases outside the gene matches: 1. CDR3 in amino acids: CASSILAGGEQFF. The DNA for the CDR3 is TGTGCCAGTAGTATACTAGCGGGGGGCGAGCAGTTCTTC.

V and J are TRBV2 and TRBJ1-3, with unresolved D. CDR1 and CDR2 (germline): SNHLY, FYNNEI. The V gene lost 5 bases and the J gene lost 4 bases, with 12 bases spanning the gap. The CDR3 is made up of 14 amino acids. CDR3 in DNA: TGTGCCAGCAGTCCCCTCCTAGAGGGAAACACCATATATTTT. Residues: CASSPLLEGNTIYF.

The chain recombines TRBV7-9 with TRBJ1-1; no clear D gene. V lost 5 bases, J lost 1 base, and 8 bases lay in between. The length of the CDR3 is 13 residues. Per the germline V gene, CDR1 is SEHNR and CDR2 is FQNEAQ (reference sequence). CDR3 sequence (DNA): TGTGCCAGCAGCCCCTACAGGAACACTGAAGCTTTCTTT. Translation: CASSPYRNTEAFF.

The CDR3: CASSPSGTIGDTQYF. The CDR3 DNA sequence: TGTGCCAGCAGTCCTAGCGGGACTATAGGAGATACGCAGTATTTT. V usage is TRBV9 and J usage is TRBJ2-3; 9 nucleotides agree with TRBD2. V trimming: 5 bases; J trimming: 5 bases; junction bases outside the gene matches: 9. CDR3 length equals 15 residues. CDR1 and CDR2 (germline): SGDLS, YYNGEE.

The CDR3, as DNA: TGTGCCAGCAGTTTATCACGCGGACAGGGGAACACTGAAGCTTTCTTT. Residues: CASSLSRGQGNTEAFF. The chain joins TRBV27 to TRBJ1-1, with TRBD1 identical over 8 bases. V was clipped by 0 bases and J by 1 base; unmatched bases: 4. CDR1 is MNHEY, CDR2 SMNVEV, per germline (reference sequence). CDR3 length: 16 amino acids.

CDR3 amino acids: CASSQSKGNYGYTF. In DNA form, the CDR3 reads TGTGCCAGCAGCCAAAGTAAGGGGAACTATGGCTACACCTTC. V usage is TRBV16 and J usage is TRBJ1-2; the D gene is possibly TRBD1 (5 bases). V lost 2 bases and J lost 2, with 9 bases in between. There are 14 residues in the CDR3. Germline V gene data show CDR1 as KGHSY and CDR2 as FQNENV.

The rearrangement links TRBV27 to TRBJ2-3; perhaps TRBD1 as D (5 bases). From germline, CDR1 is MNHEY and CDR2 SMNVEV (reference sequence). The CDR3 extends over 12 amino acids. Trimming removed 2 bases at V and 8 bases at J, with 8 bases between. The CDR3 sequence: CASSLRGGTQYF. CDR3 DNA: TGTGCCAGCAGTTTAAGGGGTGGTACGCAGTATTTT.

This clone was seen only once. The chain uses TRBV6-5 and TRBJ1-2, with D tentatively TRBD1 (5 bases). Per the germline V gene, CDR1 is MNHEY and CDR2 is SVGAGI. V was pared by 2 bases and J by 7 bases, with 8 bases between. The CDR3 loop spans 12 amino acids. CDR3: CASSYGGVGYTF. The CDR3 DNA is TGTGCCAGCAGTTACGGAGGGGTTGGCTACACCTTC.

As regards this clone: One junction end does not reproduce the germline sequence, and a read error may be involved. The rearrangement joins TRBV6-5 to TRBJ1-2, with 10 bases that match TRBD1. This CDR3 comprises 13 residues. CDR1 and CDR2 (germline): MNHEY, SVGAGI. CDR3 sequence (DNA): TGTGCCAGCAACCGGGACAGGGGATATGGCCACACCTTC. Protein product: CASNRDRGYGHTF.

This chain joins TRBV2 and TRBJ1-1; 10 nucleotides agree with TRBD1. CDR1 and CDR2 (germline): SNHLY, FYNNEI. V lost 8 bases, J lost 11 bases, and 14 bases stayed unmatched. This CDR3 has 14 residues. The CDR3 nucleotides read TGTGCCAGCCGGGACAGGGGCCTAAGCTGGGAGGCTTTCTTT. Protein sequence: CASRDRGLSWEAFF.

The chain is built from TRBV2 and TRBJ2-1; 7 nucleotides line up with TRBD1. J was trimmed by 4 bases and V by 3 bases; bases with no gene match: 9. CDR3 length equals 16 residues. Germline CDR1 reads SNHLY; CDR2 reads FYNNEI. CDR3 in DNA: TGTGCCAGCAGTGATTTTCGTAGGACAGGTTACAATGAGCAGTTCTTC. It codes for CASSDFRRTGYNEQFF.

In this sample, this clone turned up a few times. The CDR3 reads CASSEWGAEAFF. DNA for the CDR3: TGTGCCAGCAGTGAATGGGGAGCTGAAGCTTTCTTT. This rearrangement joins TRBV6-1 to TRBJ1-1; D is uncertain. The CDR3 has 12 residues. With 2 bases removed from V and 6 bases from J, the gap between germline ends came to 7 bases. Germline V gives CDR1 MNHNS, CDR2 SASEGT.

This chain joins TRBV5-6 and TRBJ2-1, with 9 bases lining up with TRBD2. J was trimmed by 5 bases and V by 0 bases; bases with no gene match: 3. This CDR3 is built from 15 residues. Germline V gene data show CDR1 as SGHDT and CDR2 as YYEEEE. The CDR3 DNA sequence: TGTGCCAGCAGCTTGGGCGGGGGGGCGGACAATGAGCAGTTCTTC. Translation: CASSLGGGADNEQFF.

The chain recombines TRBV19 with TRBJ2-2; TRBD2 matches at 9 bases. J was trimmed by 7 bases and V by 7 bases; bases with no gene match: 13. The CDR3 spans 16 residues. Per germline, CDR1 LNHDA and CDR2 SQIVND (reference sequence). CDR3 region: CASIPVAGARHGELFF. DNA for the CDR3: TGTGCCAGTATCCCCGTAGCGGGGGCTCGTCACGGGGAGCTGTTTTTT.

In this sample, this clone turned up once. The chain carries TRBV5-4 and TRBJ2-7; 12 nucleotides align to TRBD2. The germline V gene has CDR1 SGHNT and CDR2 YYREEE (reference sequence). J was trimmed by 5 bases and V by 4 bases; bases with no gene match: 10. This CDR3 region has 16 residues. CDR3 DNA: TGTGCCAGCAGCACGACTAGCGGGGGACCTAGAAACGAGCAGTACTTC. The encoded protein is CASSTTSGGPRNEQYF.

V gene TRBV2 combines with J gene TRBJ1-6; 8 nucleotides line up with TRBD1. The J segment lost 6 bases and the V segment lost 6 bases, leaving 4 bases of the junction unmatched. Germline lookup yields CDR1 SNHLY and CDR2 FYNNEI. This CDR3 has 14 residues. CDR3 sequence reads: CASRVQGGNSPLHF. In DNA, the CDR3 is TGTGCCAGCAGAGTACAGGGGGGTAATTCACCCCTCCACTTT.

The rearrangement uses TRBV3-1 (or the pseudogene TRBV3-2) and TRBJ1-1, with 11 bases fitting TRBD1. The germline V gene has CDR1 LGHDT and CDR2 YNNKEL (reference sequence). After removal of 6 bases from V and 6 bases from J, the junction contained 9 bases not matched to a gene. The length of the CDR3 is 15 residues. The CDR3 sequence is CASSRLGQGAAEAFF. For the CDR3, the DNA is TGTGCCAGCAGTCGACTCGGACAGGGGGCTGCTGAAGCTTTCTTT.

J is TRBJ1-1 and V is TRBV28; tentatively, D is TRBD1 (6 bases). In germline, CDR1 is MDHEN, CDR2 SYDVKM. The CDR3 runs 14 residues. The V end lost 6 bases, the J end lost 4 bases, and 15 bases lay between the germline ends. The CDR3 bases are TGTGCCAGCAGCGAGGGGGGGGGCAGCACTGAAGCTTTCTTT. Its translation is CASSEGGGSTEAFF.

The CDR3 bases are TGTGCCACCAGTGAGACGGGTAGCTATGGCTACACCTTC. Protein: CATSETGSYGYTF. This rearrangement joins TRBV24-1 to TRBJ1-2; D uncertain. The CDR3 covers 13 residues. V lost 4 bases, J lost 4 bases, and 9 bases lay in between. The germline CDR1 and CDR2 sequences are KGHDR and SFDVKD.

The chain employs TRBV19 and TRBJ2-3; TRBD2 matches at 11 bases. This CDR3 spans 16 amino acids. Trimming cost V 2 bases and J 1 base; bases outside gene matches: 2. Germline V gives CDR1 LNHDA, CDR2 SQIVND (reference sequence). CDR3 nucleotides: TGTGCCAGTAGTATATTTAGCGGGGGGGGCACAGATACGCAGTATTTT. Protein sequence: CASSIFSGGGTDTQYF.

This clone has only one observation. The chain uses TRBV7-2 and TRBJ2-7; a weak D match, TRBD2 (5 bases). The length of the CDR3 is 14 residues. The germline gives CDR1 SGHTA, CDR2 FQGNSA. V lost 4 bases and J lost 1, with 11 bases in between. The DNA for the CDR3 is TGTGCCAGCAGCTCACAGCGGATTTCCTACGAGCAGTACTTC. This codes for CASSSQRISYEQYF.

V and J are TRBV2 and TRBJ1-4; TRBD1 matches 7 bases. With V trimmed by 3 bases and J by 4 bases, 2 bases remained unmatched. CDR1 and CDR2 from the germline V gene are SNHLY and FYNNEI. The CDR3 is made up of 14 amino acids. The CDR3 reads CASSEDRFNEKLFF. CDR3 nucleotides: TGTGCCAGCAGTGAGGACAGGTTTAATGAAAAACTGTTTTTT.

This chain joins TRBV28 and TRBJ2-7; D is uncertain. The germline CDR1 and CDR2 sequences are MDHEN and SYDVKM. V was trimmed by 4 bases and J by 3 bases, leaving 4 bases between them. This CDR3 region has 11 residues. Here the CDR3 reads CASSSNYEQYF. Written as DNA, the CDR3 is TGTGCCAGCAGTTCTAACTACGAGCAGTACTTC.

Written as DNA, the CDR3 is TGCGCCAGCAGCCCGAACGTTACACCGAACACTGAAGCTTTCTTT. As protein: CASSPNVTPNTEAFF. The chain links TRBV5-1 to TRBJ1-1, with D uncertain. CDR1 SGHRS and CDR2 YFSETQ come from the germline V gene. With 4 bases removed from V and 1 base from J, the gap between germline ends came to 14 bases. The CDR3 runs to 15 residues.